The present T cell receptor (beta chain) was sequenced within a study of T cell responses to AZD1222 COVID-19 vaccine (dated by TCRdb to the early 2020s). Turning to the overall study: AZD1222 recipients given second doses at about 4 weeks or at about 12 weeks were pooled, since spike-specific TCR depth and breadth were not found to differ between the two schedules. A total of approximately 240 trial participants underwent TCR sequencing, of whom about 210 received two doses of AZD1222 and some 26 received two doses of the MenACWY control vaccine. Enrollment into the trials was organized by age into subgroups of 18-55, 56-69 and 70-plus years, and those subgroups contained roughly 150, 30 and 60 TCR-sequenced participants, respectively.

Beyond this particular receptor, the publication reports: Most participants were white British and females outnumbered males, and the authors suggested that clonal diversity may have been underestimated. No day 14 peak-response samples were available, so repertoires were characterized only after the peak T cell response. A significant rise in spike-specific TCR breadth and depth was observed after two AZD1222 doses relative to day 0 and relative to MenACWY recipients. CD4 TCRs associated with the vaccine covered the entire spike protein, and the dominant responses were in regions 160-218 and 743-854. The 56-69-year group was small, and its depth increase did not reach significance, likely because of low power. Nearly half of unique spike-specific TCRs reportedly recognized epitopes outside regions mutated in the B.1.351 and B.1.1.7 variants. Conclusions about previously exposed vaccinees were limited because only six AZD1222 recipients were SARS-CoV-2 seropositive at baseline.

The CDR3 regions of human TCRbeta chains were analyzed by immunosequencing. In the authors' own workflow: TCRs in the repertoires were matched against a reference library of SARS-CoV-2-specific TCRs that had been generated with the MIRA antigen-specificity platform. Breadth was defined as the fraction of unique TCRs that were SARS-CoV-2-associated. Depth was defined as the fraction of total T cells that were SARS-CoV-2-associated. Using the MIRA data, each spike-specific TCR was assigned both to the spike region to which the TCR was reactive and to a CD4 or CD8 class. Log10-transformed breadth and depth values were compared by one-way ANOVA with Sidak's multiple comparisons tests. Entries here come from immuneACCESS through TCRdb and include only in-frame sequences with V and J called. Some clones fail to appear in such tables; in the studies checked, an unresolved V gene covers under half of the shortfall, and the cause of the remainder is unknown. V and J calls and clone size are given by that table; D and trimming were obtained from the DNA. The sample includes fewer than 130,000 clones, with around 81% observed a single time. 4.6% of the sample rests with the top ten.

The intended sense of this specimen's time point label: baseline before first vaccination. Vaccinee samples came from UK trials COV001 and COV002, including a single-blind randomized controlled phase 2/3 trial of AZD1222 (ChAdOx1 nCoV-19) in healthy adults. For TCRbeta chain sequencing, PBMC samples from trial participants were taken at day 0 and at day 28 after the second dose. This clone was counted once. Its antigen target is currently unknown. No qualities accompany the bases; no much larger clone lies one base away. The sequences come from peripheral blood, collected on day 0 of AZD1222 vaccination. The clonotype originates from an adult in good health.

The nucleotides are TGTGCCAGCAGTGAAGCTCTGGTCCGGACGAACACTGAAGCTTTCTTT. This translates into CASSEALVRTNTEAFF. The chain was built from TRBV6-1 and TRBJ1-1; no D gene can be assigned with confidence. Spanning cysteine to phenylalanine, the CDR3 consists of 16 amino acids. Kept here is only the CDR3 DNA, which spans 48 bases and is read in frame from base 1. Sequences MNHNS (CDR1) and SASEGT (CDR2) are obtained from the germline V gene. The junction shows trimming of 0 bases on V and 1 base on J, plus 12 bases between the germline ends.